These 10 T cell receptor beta chains were sequenced from one sample in a study of blood T cell repertoires in COVID-19. Assay: immunoSEQ multiplex PCR; the TCRdb copy retains only in-frame clones and omits some. The table has approximately 130,000 clones, roughly 85% seen once. The sample was peripheral blood. These receptors all come from a human donor in a cohort sampled during active COVID-19.

The chain has TRBV21-1 and TRBJ1-4; TRBD1 was called by the table and not checked on the DNA. TRBV21-1 is labeled a pseudogene. CDR3 length: 17 amino acids. The CDR3 DNA follows: TGTGCCAGCAGCAAAGACGGCAGGAAGGGGGTAAGGGAAAAACTGTTTTTT. Its protein product is CASSKDGRKGVREKLFF.

CDR3 residues: CSASYSTIALANYGYTF. As DNA, the CDR3 is TGCAGTGCTAGTTACAGCACGATTGCCTTAGCTAACTATGGCTACACCTTC. This chain links TRBV20-1 with TRBJ1-2; no reliable D call. This CDR3 region has 17 residues. V lost 3 bases to trimming and J lost 0 bases, with 20 bases between them. CDR1 and CDR2 from the germline V gene are DFQATT and SNEGSKA (reference sequence).

This clone appeared a few times. This chain connects TRBV7-2 to TRBJ2-3, with 7 bases that match TRBD2. The length of the CDR3 is 14 residues. Losses at the gene ends were 5 bases for V and 0 bases for J; bases not matched to a gene: 2. CDR1 SGHTA and CDR2 FQGNSA come from the germline V gene. In DNA form, the CDR3 reads TGTGCCAGCAGCAGGGACTATAGCACAGATACGCAGTATTTT. Protein product: CASSRDYSTDTQYF.

V gene TRBV18 combines with J gene TRBJ2-7, with 7 positions matching TRBD1. With V trimmed by 4 bases and J by 2 bases, 2 bases remained unmatched. The CDR3 spans 13 residues. CDR1 and CDR2 (germline): KGHSH, LQKENI. The CDR3 bases are TGTGCCAGCTCACTAGGGACAGCCTACGAGCAGTACGTC. Protein: CASSLGTAYEQYV.

As to this clone: One end of the junction varies from germline; a read error may be responsible. The V and J genes are TRBV5-1 and TRBJ1-2; no clear D. Germline CDR1 is SGHRS and CDR2 is YFSETQ. The CDR3 is made up of 12 amino acids. The CDR3 region is CASSFERASQVF. The CDR3 coding sequence is TGCGCCAGCAGCTTTGAGAGGGCCAGTCAGGTCTTC.

The genes are TRBV27 and TRBJ2-4; 7 nucleotides line up with TRBD2. In germline, CDR1 is MNHEY, CDR2 SMNVEV (reference sequence). Trimming took 0 bases from V and 8 from J; bases not matched to a gene: 7. CDR3 length equals 15 residues. CDR3 in amino acids: CASSLSGGTKDIQYF. CDR3 coding DNA: TGTGCCAGCAGTTTATCGGGGGGGACCAAGGACATTCAGTACTTC.

The chain recombines TRBV5-6 with TRBJ1-6; D is ambiguous. Germline lookup yields CDR1 SGHDT and CDR2 YYEEEE. The V gene lost 3 bases and the J gene lost 11 bases, with 9 bases spanning the gap. The CDR3 spans 12 residues. CDR3 coding DNA: TGTGCCAGCAGCTCCTTACGCGCACCCCTCCACTTT. It translates to CASSSLRAPLHF.

The V call is TRBV6-2 or TRBV6-3, the J call TRBJ1-1; 8 bases align to TRBD1. Germline CDR1 MNHEY, CDR2 SVGEGT. Losses at the gene ends were 2 bases for V and 6 bases for J; bases not matched to a gene: 5. CDR3 length equals 14 residues. The CDR3 DNA follows: TGTGCCAGCAGTTACCGACAGGGGATGGCTGAAGCTTTCTTT. Its translation: CASSYRQGMAEAFF.

To note about this clone: A much bigger clone sits one base away, suggesting this may be a read error. The CDR3 DNA reads as TGTGCCAGCGGGGCAGTAGTCAATCAAATGCATTTT. Translation gives CASGAVVNQMHF. V and J are TRBV7-2 and TRBJ1-5; D perhaps matches TRBD1 (5 bases). The CDR3 contains 12 residues. V lost 8 bases to trimming and J lost 15 bases, with 20 bases between them. Germline lookup yields CDR1 SGHTA and CDR2 FQGNSA.

Here the CDR3 DNA reads TGTGCCAGCAGCCTAGGGACTACCTACGAGCAGTACTTC. Its protein is CASSLGTTYEQYF. The chain employs TRBV25-1 and TRBJ2-7, with 7 bases identical to TRBD2. Losses at the gene ends were 6 bases for V and 2 bases for J; bases not matched to a gene: 4. This CDR3 region has 13 residues. The germline gives CDR1 MGHDK, CDR2 SYGVNS.